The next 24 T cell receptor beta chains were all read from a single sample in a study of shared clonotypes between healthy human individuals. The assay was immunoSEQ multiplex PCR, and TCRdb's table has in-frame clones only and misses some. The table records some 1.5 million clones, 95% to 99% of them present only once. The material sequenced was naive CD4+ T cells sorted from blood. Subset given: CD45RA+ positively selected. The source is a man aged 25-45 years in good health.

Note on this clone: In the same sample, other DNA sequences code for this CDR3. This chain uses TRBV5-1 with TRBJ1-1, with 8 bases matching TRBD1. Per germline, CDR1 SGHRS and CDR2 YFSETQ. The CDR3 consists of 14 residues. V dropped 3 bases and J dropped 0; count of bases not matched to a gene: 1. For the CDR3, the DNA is TGCGCCAGCAGCTCGACAGGGGTGAACACTGAAGCTTTCTTT. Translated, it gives CASSSTGVNTEAFF. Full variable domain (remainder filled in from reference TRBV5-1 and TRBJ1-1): KAGVTQTPRYLIKTRGQQVTLSCSPISGHRSVSWYQQTPGQGLQFLFEYFSETQRNKGNFPGRFSGRQFSNSRSEMNVSTLELGDSALYLCASSSTGVNTEAFFGQGTRLTVV.

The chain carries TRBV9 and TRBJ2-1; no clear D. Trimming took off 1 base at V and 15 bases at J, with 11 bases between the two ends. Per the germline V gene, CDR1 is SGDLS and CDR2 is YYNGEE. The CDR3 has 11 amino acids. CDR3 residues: CASSVNSQWFF. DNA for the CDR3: TGTGCCAGCAGCGTAAACTCCCAGTGGTTCTTC.

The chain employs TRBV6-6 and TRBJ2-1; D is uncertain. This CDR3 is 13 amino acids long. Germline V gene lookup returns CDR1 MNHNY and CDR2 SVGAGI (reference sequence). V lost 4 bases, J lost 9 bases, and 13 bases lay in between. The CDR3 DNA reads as TGTGCCAGCAGTTCCCAAGTCGGGCTTGAGCAGTTCTTC. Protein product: CASSSQVGLEQFF.

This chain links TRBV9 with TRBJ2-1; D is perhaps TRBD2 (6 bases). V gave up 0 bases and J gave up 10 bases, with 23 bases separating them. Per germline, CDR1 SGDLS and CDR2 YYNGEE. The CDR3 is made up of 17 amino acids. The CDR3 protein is CASSVASSGGLVREQFF. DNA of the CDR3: TGTGCCAGCAGCGTAGCTTCAAGCGGAGGGCTCGTGAGGGAGCAGTTCTTC.

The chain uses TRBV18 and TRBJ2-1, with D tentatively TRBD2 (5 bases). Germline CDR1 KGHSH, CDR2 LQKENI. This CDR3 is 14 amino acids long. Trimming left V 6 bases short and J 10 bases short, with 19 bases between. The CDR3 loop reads CASSPSGSGGEQFF. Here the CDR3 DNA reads TGTGCCAGCTCCCCTTCGGGATCCGGTGGGGAGCAGTTCTTC.

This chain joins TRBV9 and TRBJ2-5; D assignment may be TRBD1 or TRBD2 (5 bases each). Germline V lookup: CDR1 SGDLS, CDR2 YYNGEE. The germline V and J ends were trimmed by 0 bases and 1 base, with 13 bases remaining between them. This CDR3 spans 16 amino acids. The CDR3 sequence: CASSVGGLGTQETQYF. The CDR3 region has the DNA TGTGCCAGCAGCGTAGGGGGATTGGGGACCCAAGAGACCCAGTACTTC.

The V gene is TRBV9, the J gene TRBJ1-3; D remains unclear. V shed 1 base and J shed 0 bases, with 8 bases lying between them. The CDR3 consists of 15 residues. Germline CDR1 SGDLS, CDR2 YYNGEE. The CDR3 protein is CASSVNGNSGNTIYF. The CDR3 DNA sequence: TGTGCCAGCAGCGTAAACGGGAACTCTGGAAACACCATATATTTT.

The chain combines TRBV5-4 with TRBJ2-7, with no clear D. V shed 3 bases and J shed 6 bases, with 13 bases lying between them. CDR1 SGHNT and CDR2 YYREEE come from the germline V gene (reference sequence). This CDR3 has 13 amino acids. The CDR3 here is CASSSGPLSEQYF. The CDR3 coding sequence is TGTGCCAGCAGCTCCGGACCCCTGAGCGAGCAGTACTTC.

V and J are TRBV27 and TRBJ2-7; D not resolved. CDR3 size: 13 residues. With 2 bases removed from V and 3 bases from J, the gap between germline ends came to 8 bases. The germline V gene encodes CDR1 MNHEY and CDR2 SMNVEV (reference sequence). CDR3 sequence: CASSLAGNYEQYF. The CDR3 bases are TGTGCCAGCAGTTTAGCAGGAAACTACGAGCAGTACTTC.

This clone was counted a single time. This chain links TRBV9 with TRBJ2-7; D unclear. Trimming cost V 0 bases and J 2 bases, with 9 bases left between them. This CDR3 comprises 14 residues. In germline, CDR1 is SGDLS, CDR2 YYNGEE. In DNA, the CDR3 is TGTGCCAGCAGCGTAGGTCCGGCTACCTACGAGCAGTACTTC. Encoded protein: CASSVGPATYEQYF.

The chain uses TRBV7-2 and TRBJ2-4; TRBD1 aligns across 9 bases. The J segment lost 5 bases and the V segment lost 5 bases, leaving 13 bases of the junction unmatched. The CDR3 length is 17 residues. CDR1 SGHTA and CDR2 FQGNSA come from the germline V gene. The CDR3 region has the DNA TGTGCCAGCAGCCTACGATTAGGGGGACAGGGCCAAAACATTCAGTACTTC. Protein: CASSLRLGGQGQNIQYF.

The CDR3 spells CASSAGWTYNEQFF. The CDR3 DNA sequence: TGCGCCAGCAGTGCGGGGTGGACCTACAATGAGCAGTTCTTC. V and J are TRBV10-1 and TRBJ2-1; D perhaps matches TRBD2 (5 bases). This CDR3 comprises 14 residues. V was cut by 4 bases and J by 2 bases, with 9 bases left in between. Looked up from germline, CDR1 is WNHNN and CDR2 is SYGVQD (reference sequence).

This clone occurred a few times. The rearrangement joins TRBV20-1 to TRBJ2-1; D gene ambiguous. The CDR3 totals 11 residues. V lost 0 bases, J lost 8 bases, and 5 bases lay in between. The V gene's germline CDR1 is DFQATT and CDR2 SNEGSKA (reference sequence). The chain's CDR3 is CSARDRHEQFF. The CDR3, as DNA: TGCAGTGCTAGAGATCGCCATGAGCAGTTCTTC.

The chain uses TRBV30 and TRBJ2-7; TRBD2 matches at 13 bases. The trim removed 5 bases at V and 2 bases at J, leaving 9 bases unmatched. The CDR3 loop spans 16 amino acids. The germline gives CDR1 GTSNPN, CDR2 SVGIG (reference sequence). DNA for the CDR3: TGTGCCTGGGAACCCCGGACTAGCGGGAGACCCTACGAGCAGTACTTC. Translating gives CAWEPRTSGRPYEQYF.

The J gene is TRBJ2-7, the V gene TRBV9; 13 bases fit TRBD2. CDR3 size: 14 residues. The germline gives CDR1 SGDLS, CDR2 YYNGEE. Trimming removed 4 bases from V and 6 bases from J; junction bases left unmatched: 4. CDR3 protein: CASSTSGRASEQYF. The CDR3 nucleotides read TGTGCCAGCAGCACTAGCGGGAGGGCGTCCGAGCAGTACTTC.

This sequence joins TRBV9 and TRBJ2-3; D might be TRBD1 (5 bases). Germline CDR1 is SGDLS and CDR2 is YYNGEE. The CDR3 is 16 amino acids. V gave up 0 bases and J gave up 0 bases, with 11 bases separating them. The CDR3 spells CASSVVTEISTDTQYF. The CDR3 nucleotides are TGTGCCAGCAGCGTAGTGACAGAGATCAGCACAGATACGCAGTATTTT.

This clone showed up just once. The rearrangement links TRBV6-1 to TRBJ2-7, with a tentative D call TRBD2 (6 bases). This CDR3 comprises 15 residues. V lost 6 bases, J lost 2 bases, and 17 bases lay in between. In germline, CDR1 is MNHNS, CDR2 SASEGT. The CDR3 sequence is CASSHAGRSAYEQYF. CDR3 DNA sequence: TGTGCCAGCAGCCACGCGGGACGTTCGGCCTACGAGCAGTACTTC.

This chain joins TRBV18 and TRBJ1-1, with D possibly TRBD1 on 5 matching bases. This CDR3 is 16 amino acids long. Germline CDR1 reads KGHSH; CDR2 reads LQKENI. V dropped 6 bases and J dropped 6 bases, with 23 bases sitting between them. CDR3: CASSLRTREATAEAFF. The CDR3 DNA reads TGTGCCAGCTCCCTCCGAACCAGGGAGGCCACGGCTGAAGCTTTCTTT. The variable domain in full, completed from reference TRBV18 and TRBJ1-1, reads NAGVMQNPRHLVRRRGQEARLRCSPMKGHSHVYWYRQLPEEGLKFMVYLQKENIIDESGMPKERFSAEFPKEGPSILRIQQVVRGDSAAYFCASSLRTREATAEAFFGQGTRLTVV.

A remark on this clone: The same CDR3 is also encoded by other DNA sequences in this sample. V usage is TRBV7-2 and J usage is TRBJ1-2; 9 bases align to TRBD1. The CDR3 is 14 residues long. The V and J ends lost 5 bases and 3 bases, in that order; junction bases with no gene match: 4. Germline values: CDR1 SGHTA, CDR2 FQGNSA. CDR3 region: CASSLGQGDYGYTF. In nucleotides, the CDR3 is TGTGCCAGCAGCCTGGGACAGGGAGACTATGGCTACACCTTC.

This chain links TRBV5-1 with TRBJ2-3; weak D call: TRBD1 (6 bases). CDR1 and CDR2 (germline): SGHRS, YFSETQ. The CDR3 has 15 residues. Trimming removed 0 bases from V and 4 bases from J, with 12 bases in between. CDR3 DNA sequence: TGCGCCAGCAGCTTGGAAGGACAGTCCCCAGATACGCAGTATTTT. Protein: CASSLEGQSPDTQYF.

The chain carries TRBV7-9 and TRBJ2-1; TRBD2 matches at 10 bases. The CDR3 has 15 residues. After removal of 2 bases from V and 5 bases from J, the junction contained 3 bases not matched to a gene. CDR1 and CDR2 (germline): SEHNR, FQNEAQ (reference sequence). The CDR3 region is CASSLWTSGNNEQFF. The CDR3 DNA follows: TGTGCCAGCAGCTTATGGACTAGCGGAAACAATGAGCAGTTCTTC.

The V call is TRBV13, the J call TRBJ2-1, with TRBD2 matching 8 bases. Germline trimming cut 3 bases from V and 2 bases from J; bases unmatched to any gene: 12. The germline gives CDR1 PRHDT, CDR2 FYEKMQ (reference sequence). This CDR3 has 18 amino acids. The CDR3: CASSLAGLAGPPYNEQFF. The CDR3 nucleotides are TGTGCCAGCAGCTTGGCGGGCCTAGCGGGTCCCCCCTACAATGAGCAGTTCTTC.

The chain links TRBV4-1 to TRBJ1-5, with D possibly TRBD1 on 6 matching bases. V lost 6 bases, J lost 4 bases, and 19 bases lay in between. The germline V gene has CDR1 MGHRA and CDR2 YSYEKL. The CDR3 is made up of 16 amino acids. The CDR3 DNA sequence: TGCGCCAGCAGACCTAGACCGGGACAACCAAATCAGCCCCAGCATTTT. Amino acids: CASRPRPGQPNQPQHF.

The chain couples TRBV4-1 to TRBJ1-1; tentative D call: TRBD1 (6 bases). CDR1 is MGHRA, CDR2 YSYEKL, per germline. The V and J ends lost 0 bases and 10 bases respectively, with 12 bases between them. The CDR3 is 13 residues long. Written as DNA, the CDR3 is TGCGCCAGCAGCCAAGACCGGGGGCGGGGAGCTTTCTTT. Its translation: CASSQDRGRGAFF.